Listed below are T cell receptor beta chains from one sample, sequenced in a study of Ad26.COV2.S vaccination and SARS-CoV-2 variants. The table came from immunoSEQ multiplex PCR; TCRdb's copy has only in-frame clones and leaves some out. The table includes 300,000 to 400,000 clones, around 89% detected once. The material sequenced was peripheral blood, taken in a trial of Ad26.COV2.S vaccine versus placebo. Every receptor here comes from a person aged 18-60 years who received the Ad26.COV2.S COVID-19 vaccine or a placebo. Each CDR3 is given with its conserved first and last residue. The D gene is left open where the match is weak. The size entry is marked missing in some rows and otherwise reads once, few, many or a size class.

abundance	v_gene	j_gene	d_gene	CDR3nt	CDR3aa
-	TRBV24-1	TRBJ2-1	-	TGTGCCACCAGTGATTCCTCGGGCCGAAGCTCCTACAATGAGCAGTTCTTC	CATSDSSGRSSYNEQFF
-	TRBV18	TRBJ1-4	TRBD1	TGTGCCAGCTCACAGGGACAGGACAGTGAAAAACTGTTTTTT	CASSQGQDSEKLFF
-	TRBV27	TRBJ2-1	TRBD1	TGTGCCAGCAGTTCGGGCGACAGGGCAGGGTCCTACAATGAGCAGTTCTTC	CASSSGDRAGSYNEQFF
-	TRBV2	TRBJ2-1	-	TGTGCCAGCAGTGAAGCGCTGCGAATGGGGAAAGGGCAGTTCTTC	CASSEALRMGKGQFF
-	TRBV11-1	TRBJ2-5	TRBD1	TGTGCCAGCAGCTTAACGGGACAGCAAGAGACCCAGTACTTC	CASSLTGQQETQYF
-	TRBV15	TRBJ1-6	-	TGTGCCACCAGCACAGGTAATTCACCCCTCCACTTT	CATSTGNSPLHF
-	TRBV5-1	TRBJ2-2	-	TGCGCCAGCAGCTTGGCAGGGGTAGGGACCGGGGAGCTGTTTTTT	CASSLAGVGTGELFF
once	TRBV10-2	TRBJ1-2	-	TGCGCCAGCAGTGGCGGGACGGACTATGGCTACACCTTC	CASSGGTDYGYTF
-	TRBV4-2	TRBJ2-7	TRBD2	TGTGCCAGCAGCCAACTTCTAGCGGGAGGTGTTGAGCAGTACTTC	CASSQLLAGGVEQYF
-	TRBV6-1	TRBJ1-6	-	TGTGCCAGCAGTGAAGTGGGGAATTCACCCCTCCACTTT	CASSEVGNSPLHF
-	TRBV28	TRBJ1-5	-	TGTGCCAGCAGTTCGTCCCAGGGGAGCAATCAGCCCCAGCATTTT	CASSSSQGSNQPQHF